This T cell receptor (beta chain) stems from a study of control samples from healthy donors and cancer patients (dated by TCRdb to between 2020 and 2021). From a lookup of the germline V gene, CDR1 and CDR2 are MNHEY and SVGAGI. Germline trimming amounts to 0 bases on V and 6 bases on J, with 0 as the count of junction bases outside the gene matches. Spanning cysteine to phenylalanine, the CDR3 consists of 14 amino acids. The entry retains the CDR3 DNA only, 42 bases that are in frame from base 1. Receptor libraries were prepared by the immunoSEQ multiplex PCR assay. This immuneACCESS table, as held by TCRdb, lists in-frame sequences with V and J called but not all clones. Of the missing ones, under half trace to an unresolved V gene in checked studies; the others have no known cause. The sample includes over 85,000 clones, with around 84% observed a single time. More than 30% of the sample rests with the top ten.

Note on this clone: Its cognate antigen has yet to be identified. Base qualities are not at hand, and no much larger clone is one base apart.

The sequence joins TRBV6-5 to TRBJ1-5, with 9 bases aligning to TRBD1. This TCR came from a man aged 70-80 years with lung cancer. What was sequenced was PBMCs. The sequenced DNA: TGTGCCAGCAGTTACTCGACAGGGGGTCAGCCCCAGCATTTT. The resulting protein is CASSYSTGGQPQHF.